Shown below are 18 T cell receptor beta chains from a single sample sequenced in a study of post-analysis software for immune sequencing data. The study, taken as a whole, reports: Patients used five TRBV segments, including TRBV5-6, TRBV5-1 and TRBV20-1, more often than controls.

Antigens for these TCRs are unknown. The TCR beta cDNA libraries contained unique molecular identifiers. MiXCR, applied by TCRdb to the PCR reads, yields one record per CDR3 protein. Here the sample spans about 460,000 distinct CDR3 sequences, under 55% being singletons. Sequencing was done on a sample of blood. These TCRs come from a girl aged 10-17 years with multiple sclerosis.

The rearrangement joins TRBV3-1 to TRBJ2-5; D is unresolved. Germline-derived CDR1 and CDR2 are LGHDT and YNNKEL (reference sequence). The CDR3 totals 14 residues. V lost 4 bases and J lost 0, with 9 bases in between. Here the CDR3 DNA reads TGTGCCAGCAGCCGATGGGATTACCAAGAGACCCAGTACTTC. It is translated as CASSRWDYQETQYF.

As for this clonotype: One end of the junction fails to match germline, which may point to a read error. The chain combines TRBV2 with TRBJ2-7; TRBD1 aligns across 8 bases. The CDR3 length is 15 residues. Per germline, CDR1 SNHLY and CDR2 FYNNEI. The CDR3 DNA sequence: TGTGTCAGCAGTGAAGTCCGGGACAGGACCTACGAGCAGTACTTC. Translating it yields CVSSEVRDRTYEQYF.

The CDR3 DNA reads TGCAGCGCCGAGGGCAGCACCCGAGCCTACAATGAGCAGTTCTTC. Amino acid sequence: CSAEGSTRAYNEQFF. The chain joins TRBV29-1 to TRBJ2-1; D possibly corresponds to TRBD2 (5 bases). The V gene lost 7 bases and the J gene lost 2 bases, with 18 bases spanning the gap. Germline V lookup: CDR1 SQVTM, CDR2 ANQGSEA. This CDR3 has 15 amino acids.

The chain recombines TRBV6-2 or TRBV6-3 with TRBJ1-1, with 10 bases fitting TRBD1. This CDR3 has 14 amino acids. CDR1 and CDR2 from the germline V gene are MNHEY and SVGEGT. The ends lost 4 bases at V and 5 bases at J; junction bases unmatched: 4. Here the CDR3 reads CASSLGTGVTEAFF. CDR3 DNA: TGTGCCAGCAGTTTGGGGACAGGGGTTACTGAAGCTTTCTTT.

The gene calls are TRBV28 and TRBJ1-2, with D tentatively TRBD1 (6 bases). Germline CDR1 is MDHEN and CDR2 is SYDVKM. Trimming pared 8 bases from V and 4 bases from J, leaving 20 bases between. The CDR3 is 15 amino acids. CDR3 in DNA: TGTGCCAGCTCAAGTTTCGCGGGGGCGTCCTATGGCTACACCTTC. It specifies CASSSFAGASYGYTF.

This clonotype was observed a few times. This chain links TRBV13 with TRBJ1-2; D perhaps matches TRBD1 (5 bases). CDR1 is PRHDT, CDR2 FYEKMQ, per germline (reference sequence). Trimming left V 6 bases short and J 4 bases short, with 24 bases between. The CDR3 extends over 17 amino acids. The CDR3 DNA sequence: TGTGCCAGCAGGCCCTCGTTAGGGACCCCCCAAGGCTATGGCTACACCTTC. It encodes CASRPSLGTPQGYGYTF.

This clonotype was detected ten times or more. The V call is TRBV7-8, the J call TRBJ2-7, with unresolved D. The V end was cut by 1 base, the J end by 2 bases, with 6 bases between. Per germline, CDR1 SGHVS and CDR2 FQNEAQ. The CDR3 loop spans 13 amino acids. The CDR3 sequence: CASSLDPAYEQYF. CDR3 DNA: TGTGCCAGCAGCTTAGATCCAGCCTACGAGCAGTACTTC.

A few counts support this clonotype. The V gene is TRBV7-2, the J gene TRBJ2-7; 7 bases are shared with TRBD1. CDR1 is SGHTA, CDR2 FQGNSA, per germline. Germline trimming cut 2 bases from V and 2 bases from J; bases unmatched to any gene: 9. The CDR3 has 16 amino acids. The DNA of the CDR3 is TGTGCCAGCAGCTTAATAGTAGGGGGCGGCGCCTACGAGCAGTACTTC. Protein product: CASSLIVGGGAYEQYF.

This clonotype was seen more than once but under ten times. The chain joins TRBV11-3 to TRBJ1-1; D unresolved. CDR3 length equals 13 residues. The germline V gene encodes CDR1 SGHNT and CDR2 YENEEA. V lost 3 bases, J lost 0 bases, and 5 bases lay in between. CDR3 sequence (DNA): TGTGCCAGCAGCTTTGGTTTGAACACTGAAGCTTTCTTT. This translates into CASSFGLNTEAFF.

The chain is built from TRBV6-1 and TRBJ2-1, with unresolved D. V was shortened by 10 bases and J by 0 bases, with 22 bases between the two germline ends. The CDR3 consists of 17 residues. Germline V gene sequence: CDR1 MNHNS, CDR2 SASEGT. The CDR3 here is CATRGTWRKSSYNEQFF. In nucleotides, the CDR3 is TGTGCCACCCGCGGCACTTGGCGGAAGAGCTCCTACAATGAGCAGTTCTTC.

This clonotype came up a few times. The chain joins TRBV28 to TRBJ2-1; weak D call: TRBD1 (5 bases). Germline V gives CDR1 MDHEN, CDR2 SYDVKM. V lost 8 bases and J 0 bases, leaving 11 bases between the germline ends. The CDR3 runs 14 residues. CDR3 residues: CASGAGSSYNEQFF. The CDR3 DNA follows: TGTGCCAGCGGGGCTGGCAGCTCCTACAATGAGCAGTTCTTC.

The rearrangement uses TRBV7-8 and TRBJ2-3; TRBD2 agrees at 11 bases. Per germline, CDR1 SGHVS and CDR2 FQNEAQ. V shed 1 base and J 7 bases; nucleotides not matched to a gene: 4. The CDR3 sequence is 15 residues long. This CDR3 is CASSLGASGRNTQYF. The DNA of the CDR3 is TGTGCCAGCAGCTTAGGTGCTAGCGGGAGGAATACGCAGTATTTT.

The CDR3 nucleotides are TGTGCCAGCAGCCCCGCAGGGTACAAACTGTTTTTT. Translation: CASSPAGYKLFF. V and J are TRBV9 and TRBJ1-4, with D tentatively TRBD1 (5 bases). The CDR3 loop spans 12 amino acids. Trimming shortened V by 4 bases and J by 11 bases, and 12 bases separated the two germline ends. Per germline, CDR1 SGDLS and CDR2 YYNGEE.

V usage is TRBV6-1 and J usage is TRBJ2-3; 12 bases are shared with TRBD2. The CDR3 has 14 residues. Germline trimming cut 7 bases from V and 4 bases from J; bases unmatched to any gene: 3. The V gene's germline CDR1 is MNHNS and CDR2 SASEGT. DNA of the CDR3: TGTGCCAGCAAAACTAGCGGGAGGTCAGATACGCAGTATTTT. Translation: CASKTSGRSDTQYF.

The chain uses TRBV4-1 and TRBJ2-7; TRBD2 aligns across 12 bases. Germline V gene lookup returns CDR1 MGHRA and CDR2 YSYEKL. This CDR3 spans 20 amino acids. Unmatched junction bases numbered 15, after V lost 1 base and J lost 2 bases. The CDR3 reads CASSQVLAPRLAGEPYEQYF. The CDR3 region has the DNA TGCGCCAGCAGCCAAGTTTTGGCCCCAAGACTAGCGGGAGAACCCTACGAGCAGTACTTC.

This clonotype showed up many times. This rearrangement joins TRBV5-1 to TRBJ2-7, with 8 bases aligning to TRBD1. V was pared by 1 base and J by 5 bases, with 11 bases of the junction left unmatched. This CDR3 region has 16 residues. CDR1 is SGHRS, CDR2 YFSETQ, per germline. The CDR3 region has the DNA TGCGCCAGCAGCTTGAACGGACAGGGTTCATCCAACGAGCAGTACTTC. It specifies CASSLNGQGSSNEQYF.

This clonotype was counted between two and nine times. The gene calls are TRBV5-5 and TRBJ2-7; 7 nucleotides match TRBD2. The CDR3 extends over 13 amino acids. The germline CDR1 and CDR2 sequences are SGHKS and YYEKEE (reference sequence). Unmatched junction bases numbered 5, after V lost 7 bases and J lost 1 base. The CDR3 DNA reads as TGTGCCAGCCTAGAGGGACTATCCTACGAGCAGTACTTC. This sequence encodes CASLEGLSYEQYF. Using reference TRBV5-5 and TRBJ2-7 for the parts outside the CDR3, the full variable domain is DAGVTQSPTHLIKTRGQQVTLRCSPISGHKSVSWYQQVLGQGPQFIFQYYEKEERGRGNFPDRFSARQFPNYSSELNVNALLLGDSALYLCASLEGLSYEQYFGPGTRLTVT.

This clonotype occurred a few times. The rearrangement joins TRBV5-1 to TRBJ1-5; D might be TRBD1 (6 bases). Germline-derived CDR1 and CDR2 are SGHRS and YFSETQ. With 0 bases removed from V and 6 bases from J, the gap between germline ends came to 10 bases. This CDR3 region has 14 residues. The CDR3 DNA is TGCGCCAGCAGCTTGGGAACGGACAGTCAGCCCCAGCATTTT. It is translated as CASSLGTDSQPQHF.